Presented here are 8 T cell receptor beta chains from one specimen sequenced in a study of T cell responses to AZD1222 COVID-19 vaccine. TCRdb keeps only in-frame clones here, not all; method: immunoSEQ multiplex PCR. The sample comprises about 140,000 clones, 93% of which are singletons, and about 9.1% rests with the top ten. The input for sequencing was peripheral blood, taken on day 0 of AZD1222 vaccination. Every receptor here comes from an adult in good health.

The rearrangement uses TRBV11-2 and TRBJ2-3; 7 bases are shared with TRBD2. The germline V gene encodes CDR1 SGHAT and CDR2 FQNNGV. Trimming took 3 bases from V and 1 from J; bases not matched to a gene: 4. The CDR3 contains 15 residues. CDR3 DNA sequence: TGTGCCAGCAGCTTCGGGGGGTTGGGCACAGATACGCAGTATTTT. It encodes CASSFGGLGTDTQYF.

The V and J genes are TRBV6-5 and TRBJ1-1; maybe TRBD1 (5 bases). Germline V CDR1 and CDR2: MNHEY, SVGAGI. V lost 7 bases and J 4 bases, leaving 19 bases between the germline ends. The CDR3 length is 15 residues. In nucleotides, the CDR3 is TGTGCCAGCAACATACAGGCCTCTAGTGTCACTGAAGCTTTCTTT. Encoded protein: CASNIQASSVTEAFF.

The chain uses TRBV30 and TRBJ2-7; D is unclear. Trimming removed 8 bases from V and 0 bases from J, with 17 bases in between. The CDR3 is made up of 14 amino acids. Germline V CDR1 and CDR2: GTSNPN, SVGIG (reference sequence). The DNA of the CDR3 is TGTGCCGGCTCCAGGTCCACGAGCTCCTACGAGCAGTACTTC. Its translation: CAGSRSTSSYEQYF.

Remarks on this clone: The junction differs from germline at one of its ends, possibly a read error. The chain carries TRBV29-1 and TRBJ1-1; unclear D gene. The V gene's germline CDR1 is SQVTM and CDR2 ANQGSEA. This CDR3 spans 11 amino acids. DNA of the CDR3: TGCAGCGTCGAAGAGGGTCGGCGAGCTTTCTTT. Residues: CSVEEGRRAFF.

The J gene is TRBJ1-1, the V gene TRBV24-1; D gene ambiguous. Germline-derived CDR1 and CDR2 are KGHDR and SFDVKD. This CDR3 is 15 amino acids long. The V and J ends lost 4 bases and 3 bases respectively, with 14 bases between them. The CDR3 nucleotides are TGTGCCACCAGTGACACCTCAGAATTTTACACTGAAGCTTTCTTT. It is translated as CATSDTSEFYTEAFF.

The chain has TRBV19 and TRBJ1-3; weak D call: TRBD1 (5 bases). CDR3 length equals 14 residues. Between the trimmed V and J ends, which lost 5 bases and 3 bases, there was a span of 11 bases. The germline CDR1 and CDR2 sequences are LNHDA and SQIVND (reference sequence). In nucleotides, the CDR3 is TGTGCCAGTAGTGCAGGGTTGAGTGGAAACACCATATATTTT. It yields the protein CASSAGLSGNTIYF.

This rearrangement joins TRBV18 to TRBJ1-5; TRBD1 matches 8 bases. This CDR3 has 15 amino acids. Germline CDR1 reads KGHSH; CDR2 reads LQKENI. The V gene end was trimmed by 3 bases and the J gene end by 1 base; junction bases not matched to a gene: 2. The CDR3: CASSPGQGSNQPQHF. In nucleotides, the CDR3 is TGTGCCAGCTCACCCGGACAGGGCAGCAATCAGCCCCAGCATTTT.

CDR3 in DNA: TGTGCCAGCAGCCCATGGGGGGGGGCCCATCAGCCCCAGCATTTT. Translation: CASSPWGGAHQPQHF. The chain has TRBV28 and TRBJ1-5; D possibly corresponds to TRBD1 (6 bases). Germline V gene sequence: CDR1 MDHEN, CDR2 SYDVKM. The germline V and J ends were trimmed by 6 bases and 5 bases, with 17 bases remaining between them. The CDR3 is 15 residues long.